This T cell receptor (beta chain) was recorded in a study of control samples from healthy donors and cancer patients. The CDR3 runs 13 residues. Losses at the gene ends were 3 bases for V and 3 bases for J; bases not matched to a gene: 2. The V gene's germline CDR1 is MDHEN and CDR2 SYDVKM. This clone has just a few counts. Only in-frame clones appear in the TCRdb table, and some are missing; sequencing was by immunoSEQ multiplex PCR. Here the sample spans over 85,000 clones, about 91% being singletons. V is TRBV28 and J is TRBJ2-7; 7 bases are shared with TRBD2. Sequencing used blood. This TCR derives from a woman aged 18 to 35 in good health. In DNA form, the CDR3 reads TGTGCCAGCAGTTTGGGGAGGGGCTACGAGCAGTACTTC. It specifies CASSLGRGYEQYF.